A single sample gave rise to the 18 T cell receptor beta chains below, sequenced in a study of T cells after yellow fever vaccination. Using its own MiXCR run on the 5' RACE reads, TCRdb lists one record per CDR3 protein. The sample yields more than 300,000 distinct CDR3 sequences, about 4.5% seen once. The specimen comprised PBMCs, sampled 15 days after the yellow fever booster vaccination. The source is a man aged 18 to 30 who received the YFV17D yellow fever vaccine.

Many counts were recorded for this clonotype. V usage is TRBV7-2 and J usage is TRBJ1-2; D uncertain. The CDR3 is 12 amino acids. V lost 1 base to trimming and J lost 6 bases, with 6 bases between them. The germline V gene encodes CDR1 SGHTA and CDR2 FQGNSA. The CDR3, as DNA: TGTGCCAGCAGCTTAGGTGGGAATGGCTACACCTTC. This sequence encodes CASSLGGNGYTF.

This chain links TRBV5-4 with TRBJ2-1; D unresolved. This CDR3 has 15 amino acids. The germline V gene encodes CDR1 SGHNT and CDR2 YYREEE (reference sequence). V lost 0 bases to trimming and J lost 0 bases, with 7 bases between them. CDR3 coding DNA: TGTGCCAGCAGCTTGGGGCGAATCTCCTACAATGAGCAGTTCTTC. Translated, it gives CASSLGRISYNEQFF.

The CDR3 DNA follows: TGTGCCAGCAGTGAGGACACCAGAAATTCACCCCTCCACTTT. Amino acid sequence: CASSEDTRNSPLHF. This rearrangement joins TRBV2 to TRBJ1-6, with a possible D match to TRBD1 (5 bases). This CDR3 is 14 amino acids long. The germline gives CDR1 SNHLY, CDR2 FYNNEI. V shed 3 bases and J shed 7 bases, with 10 bases lying between them. The whole variable domain, filled in from reference TRBV2 and TRBJ1-6, reads EPEVTQTPSHQVTQMGQEVILRCVPISNHLYFYWYRQILGQKVEFLVSFYNNEISEKSEIFDDQFSVERPDGSNFTLKIRSTKLEDSAMYFCASSEDTRNSPLHFGNGTRLTVT.

This clonotype was counted at least ten times. This sequence joins TRBV20-1 and TRBJ2-2; D is undetermined. V lost 0 bases and J lost 1, with 6 bases in between. The CDR3 is made up of 14 amino acids. Per germline, CDR1 DFQATT and CDR2 SNEGSKA (reference sequence). The CDR3 coding sequence is TGCAGTGCTAGAGATCCAGGGAACACCGGGGAGCTGTTTTTT. Amino acids: CSARDPGNTGELFF.

This sequence joins TRBV18 and TRBJ2-7; 10 bases are a match to TRBD1. CDR3 size: 16 residues. V shed 2 bases and J 6 bases; nucleotides not matched to a gene: 10. Germline V CDR1 and CDR2: KGHSH, LQKENI. As DNA, the CDR3 is TGTGCCAGCTCACCATCTGGTCCGGGACAGGGGCGCGAGCAGTACGTC. The encoded protein is CASSPSGPGQGREQYV.

This clonotype was recorded many times. V and J are TRBV10-2 and TRBJ2-2; 8 nucleotides agree with TRBD2. This CDR3 region has 11 residues. Germline trimming cut 10 bases from V and 10 bases from J; bases unmatched to any gene: 5. Germline V gene lookup returns CDR1 WSHSY and CDR2 SAAADI. In DNA form, the CDR3 reads TGCGCCACTCAAGCGGGGGAGGAGCTGTTTTTT. Protein product: CATQAGEELFF.

This rearrangement joins TRBV29-1 to TRBJ2-3, with 9 positions matching TRBD1. Germline V gene data show CDR1 as SQVTM and CDR2 as ANQGSEA. The CDR3 sequence is 12 residues long. V shed 4 bases, J shed 8 bases, and the junction held 4 bases outside the gene matches. The DNA for the CDR3 is TGCAGCGTTGGGACAGGGGATTTTACGCAGTATTTT. Protein product: CSVGTGDFTQYF.

This clonotype was seen a handful of times. This sequence joins TRBV6-6 and TRBJ1-1, with D unclear. CDR1 MNHNY and CDR2 SVGAGI come from the germline V gene (reference sequence). V lost 2 bases and J lost 1, with 11 bases in between. The CDR3 sequence is 15 residues long. As DNA, the CDR3 is TGTGCCAGCAGTTACGGGGAAGAGTGGAACACTGAAGCTTTCTTT. Its protein is CASSYGEEWNTEAFF.

In this sample, this clonotype turned up many times. The chain uses TRBV7-6 and TRBJ2-3; 8 positions match TRBD2. With 5 bases clipped from V and 4 bases from J, the junction kept 14 bases outside the gene matches. CDR1 and CDR2 from the germline V gene are SGHVS and FNYEAQ. The CDR3 covers 17 residues. The DNA of the CDR3 is TGTGCCAGCAGCCCCATCCTCGGGACTAGTGGATCAGATACGCAGTATTTT. Its translation: CASSPILGTSGSDTQYF.

V usage is TRBV5-1 and J usage is TRBJ1-1, with 8 positions matching TRBD1. CDR1 and CDR2 (germline): SGHRS, YFSETQ. This CDR3 region has 14 residues. The trim removed 7 bases at V and 0 bases at J, leaving 5 bases unmatched. The CDR3 sequence is CASGRDRLNTEAFF. The CDR3 DNA reads as TGCGCCAGCGGAAGGGACAGGTTGAACACTGAAGCTTTCTTT.

In the case of this clonotype: The junction departs from germline at one end; a sequencing error may be responsible. This rearrangement joins TRBV7-7 to TRBJ2-2, with D possibly being TRBD1 (6 bases). This CDR3 has 14 amino acids. Per the germline V gene, CDR1 is SSHAT and CDR2 is FNYEAQ (reference sequence). The CDR3 sequence is CASSLARGVGELFF. The DNA for the CDR3 is TGTGCTAGCAGCTTAGCCAGGGGAGTCGGGGAGCTGTTTTTT. The variable domain in full, with the rest retrieved from reference TRBV7-7 and TRBJ2-2, is GAGVSQSPRYKVTKRGQDVTLRCDPISSHATLYWYQQALGQGPEFLTYFNYEAQPDKSGLPSDRFSAERPEGSISTLTIQRTEQRDSAMYRCASSLARGVGELFFGEGSRLTVL.

This clonotype was found many times. V is TRBV20-1 and J is TRBJ2-5; 7 bases align to TRBD2. V was pared by 3 bases and J by 4 bases, with 11 bases of the junction left unmatched. The CDR3 sequence is 15 residues long. Germline-derived CDR1 and CDR2 are DFQATT and SNEGSKA (reference sequence). As DNA, the CDR3 is TGCAGTGCTAGGCGGTTGGGCGGGGGAGGAGAGACCCAGTACTTC. Its protein product is CSARRLGGGGETQYF.

V and J are TRBV5-1 and TRBJ1-1; 8 bases agree with TRBD1. This CDR3 region has 15 residues. CDR1 is SGHRS and CDR2 is YFSETQ in the germline V gene. Losses at the gene ends were 7 bases for V and 2 bases for J; bases not matched to a gene: 10. The CDR3 spells CASGDTGTGNTEAFF. The CDR3, as DNA: TGCGCCAGCGGGGACACCGGGACAGGTAACACTGAAGCTTTCTTT.

There are many counts of this clonotype. This chain connects TRBV6-2 or TRBV6-3 to TRBJ1-1; D gene unclear. This CDR3 region has 14 residues. Germline V gene lookup returns CDR1 MNHEY and CDR2 SVGEGT. V lost 0 bases and J lost 1, with 6 bases in between. CDR3 coding DNA: TGTGCCAGCAGTTACTCGGCGGAGAACACTGAAGCTTTCTTT. This gives the protein CASSYSAENTEAFF.

The CDR3 region is CASSKRTGGYEQYV. CDR3 nucleotides: TGTGCCAGCAGCAAAAGGACAGGGGGCTACGAGCAGTACGTC. V is TRBV21-1 and J is TRBJ2-7; TRBD1, the table's D call, was not compared with the DNA. TRBV21-1 is a pseudogene segment. The CDR3 runs to 14 residues.

In its sample, this clonotype was seen many times. The CDR3 DNA reads as TGCGCCAGCAGCTTGAATGCGGGTTGGACTGAAGCTTTCTTT. It specifies CASSLNAGWTEAFF. The V gene is TRBV5-1, the J gene TRBJ1-1; D call uncertain. Trimming pared 1 base from V and 5 bases from J, leaving 12 bases between. CDR3 length equals 14 residues. In germline, CDR1 is SGHRS, CDR2 YFSETQ.

This clonotype was observed at least ten times. The CDR3 nucleotides are TGCGCCAGCAGCCAAGGGGATGACTTGCCTAACTATGGCTACACCTTC. It specifies CASSQGDDLPNYGYTF. The chain uses TRBV4-3 and TRBJ1-2, with unresolved D. Germline V gene data show CDR1 as LGHNA and CDR2 as YSLEER. The V end lost 1 base, the J end lost 0 bases, and 12 bases lay between the germline ends. The CDR3 is 16 residues long.

This clonotype showed up many times. The chain joins TRBV7-9 to TRBJ2-7; 7 bases map to TRBD2. V lost 5 bases and J lost 1; bases outside the gene matches: 11. This CDR3 is 16 amino acids long. The germline gives CDR1 SEHNR, CDR2 FQNEAQ (reference sequence). CDR3 sequence: CASSPGGGRGSYEQYF. In DNA form, the CDR3 reads TGTGCCAGCAGCCCGGGCGGGGGTAGAGGATCCTACGAGCAGTACTTC.